The 17 T cell receptor beta chains given below trace back to one sample, sequenced in a study of radiotherapy plus CTLA-4 blockade in lung cancer. Method: immunoSEQ multiplex PCR; TCRdb's copy keeps in-frame clones and lacks some. Of roughly 120,000 clones listed, 81% were seen once; the top ten hold about 3.5%. Sequences were derived from peripheral blood, sampled from a patient treated with radiotherapy plus ipilimumab. These receptors came from a human donor with non-small cell lung cancer that progressed on radiotherapy plus ipilimumab. Some clones in this sample may be carry-over from other donors' samples.

The chain couples TRBV5-1 to TRBJ2-5; tentatively, D is TRBD1 or TRBD2 (6 bases each). This CDR3 is built from 13 residues. Trimming cost V 6 bases and J 2 bases, with 11 bases left between them. The germline CDR1 and CDR2 sequences are SGHRS and YFSETQ. CDR3 sequence: CASNPGAQETQYF. In nucleotides, the CDR3 is TGCGCCAGCAACCCGGGGGCACAAGAGACCCAGTACTTC.

The chain employs TRBV6-4 and TRBJ1-1; no definite D call. V was trimmed by 8 bases and J by 5 bases, leaving 15 bases between them. CDR3 length equals 13 residues. Germline CDR1 is MRHNA and CDR2 is SNTAGT. The chain's CDR3 is CASSLSRGTEAFF. In DNA, the CDR3 is TGTGCCAGCTCCTTATCGCGGGGAACTGAAGCTTTCTTT.

The CDR3 DNA reads TGCGCCAGCAGCACCTCGGGACAGGGGGCCTTTGAGACCCAGTACTTC. It yields the protein CASSTSGQGAFETQYF. V usage is TRBV5-1 and J usage is TRBJ2-5, with 12 bases aligning to TRBD1. The V and J ends lost 4 bases and 5 bases, in that order; junction bases with no gene match: 9. The CDR3 runs to 16 residues. Germline V gives CDR1 SGHRS, CDR2 YFSETQ.

The chain has TRBV7-2 and TRBJ2-7; D is possibly TRBD1 or TRBD2 (5 bases each). The CDR3 spans 14 residues. Trimming stripped 5 bases from V and 4 bases from J, with 15 bases between. The germline gives CDR1 SGHTA, CDR2 FQGNSA. The DNA of the CDR3 is TGTGCCAGCAGCCGTAACCGGGACGGGTACGAGCAGTACTTC. This translates into CASSRNRDGYEQYF.

The chain is built from TRBV9 and TRBJ2-2; D ambiguous. This CDR3 spans 15 amino acids. The V end lost 5 bases, the J end lost 3 bases, and 14 bases lay between the germline ends. CDR1 and CDR2 from the germline V gene are SGDLS and YYNGEE. In DNA form, the CDR3 reads TGTGCCAGCAGTTCCGCCCGGTCGTACACCGGGGAGCTGTTTTTT. It encodes CASSSARSYTGELFF.

This sequence joins TRBV11-2 and TRBJ2-7; D ambiguous. From germline, CDR1 is SGHAT and CDR2 FQNNGV. Trimming removed 7 bases at V and 7 bases at J, with 17 bases between. This CDR3 has 13 residues. The CDR3 nucleotides read TGTGCCAGCACTCCCGGGTCGGTGGGAGAGCAGTACTTC. Residues: CASTPGSVGEQYF.

Comments on this clone: A junction boundary mismatches the germline segment, possibly from a read error. The same CDR3 can be traced to other DNA sequences in this sample. CDR3 loop: CASSQGRQGPRSSTEAFF. In DNA form, the CDR3 reads TGCGCCAGTAGCCAAGGCCGACAGGGGCCGCGTTCGAGCACTGAAGCTTTCTTT. This chain connects TRBV4-1 to TRBJ1-1; 8 nucleotides line up with TRBD1. The CDR3 spans 18 residues. Germline CDR1 reads MGHRA; CDR2 reads YSYEKL.

This clone was recorded once. The J gene is TRBJ2-7, the V gene TRBV5-1, with 7 bases fitting TRBD1. The V gene's germline CDR1 is SGHRS and CDR2 YFSETQ. This CDR3 region has 17 residues. The V and J ends lost 4 bases and 0 bases, in that order; junction bases with no gene match: 13. The CDR3 loop reads CASSTNIQGTSSYEQYF. CDR3 nucleotides: TGCGCCAGCAGCACTAACATACAGGGGACCAGCTCCTACGAGCAGTACTTC.

The chain recombines TRBV8-2 with TRBJ2-6; the table's D call of TRBD2 was not tested on the DNA. TRBV8-2 is annotated as a pseudogene. The CDR3 runs 17 residues. CDR3 in DNA: TGTGGCATGAGGAAGAAGATAACACAAAGTCGGGCCAACGTCCTGACTTTC. As protein: CGMRKKITQSRANVLTF.

The chain combines TRBV7-3 with TRBJ1-1; 8 nucleotides line up with TRBD1. V shed 6 bases and J 1 base; nucleotides not matched to a gene: 4. Germline-derived CDR1 and CDR2 are SGHTA and FQGTGA. This CDR3 contains 14 residues. The CDR3 bases are TGTGCCAGCAGTGACAGGGGCTCGAACACTGAAGCTTTCTTT. Amino acids: CASSDRGSNTEAFF.

Of note for this clone: The junction departs from the called germline gene at one end, perhaps through a read error. CDR3 loop: CASSPGTDERYF. The CDR3 DNA is TGTGCCAGCAGCCCGGGGACAGACGAGCGGTACTTC. The V and J genes are TRBV5-5 and TRBJ2-7; 7 nucleotides line up with TRBD1. The CDR3 is 12 residues long. Germline V gene sequence: CDR1 SGHKS, CDR2 YYEKEE (reference sequence). Supplemented by reference TRBV5-5 and TRBJ2-7, the full variable domain reads DAGVTQSPTHLIKTRGQQVTLRCSPISGHKSVSWYQQVLGQGPQFIFQYYEKEERGRGNFPDRFSARQFPNYSSELNVNALLLGDSALYLCASSPGTDERYFGPGTRLTVT.

This rearrangement joins TRBV5-4 to TRBJ1-3; D unclear. V shed 9 bases and J shed 4 bases, with 8 bases lying between them. The germline V gene encodes CDR1 SGHNT and CDR2 YYREEE (reference sequence). This CDR3 comprises 11 residues. CDR3 bases: TGTGCCATAAAGCGAGGAAACACCATATATTTT. Amino acid sequence: CAIKRGNTIYF.

The gene calls are TRBV19 and TRBJ2-5, with TRBD2 matching 15 bases. Germline V gene data show CDR1 as LNHDA and CDR2 as SQIVND (reference sequence). V was clipped by 5 bases and J by 7 bases; unmatched bases: 5. This CDR3 is built from 15 residues. The CDR3 loop is CASSPRTSGGVTQYF. The CDR3 nucleotides read TGTGCCAGTAGTCCCCGGACTAGCGGGGGGGTGACCCAGTACTTC.

The V call is TRBV19, the J call TRBJ2-7; D possibly matches TRBD1 or TRBD2 (5 bases each). The V gene lost 3 bases and the J gene lost 4 bases, with 22 bases spanning the gap. Germline V gene lookup returns CDR1 LNHDA and CDR2 SQIVND (reference sequence). The CDR3 is 17 amino acids. This CDR3 is CASSMARDPGGGYEQYF. CDR3 DNA sequence: TGTGCCAGTAGTATGGCCCGGGACCCAGGAGGCGGTTACGAGCAGTACTTC.

The table lists this clone with a few counts. The chain is built from TRBV28 and TRBJ1-5; D is unclear. The V end was cut by 5 bases, the J end by 8 bases, with 7 bases between. This CDR3 has 11 residues. Looked up from germline, CDR1 is MDHEN and CDR2 is SYDVKM. CDR3: CASSLREPQHF. DNA for the CDR3: TGTGCCAGCAGTCTCCGTGAGCCCCAGCATTTT.

The chain has TRBV7-3 and TRBJ1-1, with 8 bases fitting TRBD1. The J segment lost 1 base and the V segment lost 6 bases, leaving 4 bases of the junction unmatched. This CDR3 has 14 amino acids. Looked up from germline, CDR1 is SGHTA and CDR2 is FQGTGA. CDR3: CASSRDRGNTEAFF. The DNA of the CDR3 is TGTGCCAGCAGTAGAGACAGGGGGAACACTGAAGCTTTCTTT.

V and J are TRBV7-2 and TRBJ2-3; 7 positions match TRBD2. From germline, CDR1 is SGHTA and CDR2 FQGNSA. The CDR3 loop spans 15 amino acids. V shed 2 bases, J shed 2 bases, and the junction held 4 bases outside the gene matches. The CDR3 spells CASSLNGGITDTQYF. The CDR3 nucleotides read TGTGCCAGCAGCTTAAACGGGGGGATCACAGATACGCAGTATTTT.